This T cell receptor beta chain was captured by sequencing in a study of identical twins. There are 18 residues in the CDR3. The V gene's germline CDR1 is SEHNR and CDR2 FQNEAQ (reference sequence). Trimming shortened V by 7 bases and J by 4 bases, and 28 bases separated the two germline ends. Regarding the study as a whole: Excess twin sharing in beta out-of-frame sequences was weaker.

It was template switching that added a universal primer site, and there were unique molecular identifiers on the cDNA. TCRdb itself ran the 5' RACE reads through MiXCR, one entry per CDR3 protein. Of 1.5 million to 2 million distinct CDR3 sequences listed, about 31% are singletons. Of note for this clonotype: Its antigen is not identified.

Sequenced material: cord blood. The V call is TRBV7-9, the J call TRBJ1-1; tentatively, D is TRBD1 (6 bases). The sequence came from a newborn girl in good health. In DNA, the CDR3 is TGTGCCAGCAATCAGAAAGCCCGGGGGGGCGCACTTTTCACTGAAGCTTTCTTT. Protein product: CASNQKARGGALFTEAFF.